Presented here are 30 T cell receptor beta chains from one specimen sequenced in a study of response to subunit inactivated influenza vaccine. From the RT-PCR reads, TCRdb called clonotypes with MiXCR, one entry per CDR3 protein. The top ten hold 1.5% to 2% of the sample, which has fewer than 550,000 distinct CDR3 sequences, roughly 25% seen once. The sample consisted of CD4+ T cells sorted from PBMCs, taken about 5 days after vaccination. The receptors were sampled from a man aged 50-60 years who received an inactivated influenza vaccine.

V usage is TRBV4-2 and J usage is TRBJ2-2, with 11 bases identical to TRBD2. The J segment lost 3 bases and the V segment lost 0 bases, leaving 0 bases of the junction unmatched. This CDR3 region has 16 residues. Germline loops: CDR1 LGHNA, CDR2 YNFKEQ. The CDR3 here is CASSQDSGRDTGELFF. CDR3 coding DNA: TGTGCCAGCAGCCAAGATAGCGGGAGGGACACCGGGGAGCTGTTTTTT.

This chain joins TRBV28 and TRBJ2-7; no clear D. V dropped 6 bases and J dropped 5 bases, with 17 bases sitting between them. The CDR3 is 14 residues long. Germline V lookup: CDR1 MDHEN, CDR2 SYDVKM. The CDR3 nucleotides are TGTGCCAGCAGCCCCGTCGCGGAAGGCAACGAGCAGTACTTC. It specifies CASSPVAEGNEQYF.

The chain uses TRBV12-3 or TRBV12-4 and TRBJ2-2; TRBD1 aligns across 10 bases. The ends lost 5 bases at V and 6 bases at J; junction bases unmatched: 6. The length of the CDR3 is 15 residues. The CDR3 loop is CASSKGQGKAGELFF. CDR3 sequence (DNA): TGTGCCAGCAGTAAGGGACAGGGGAAGGCCGGGGAGCTGTTTTTT.

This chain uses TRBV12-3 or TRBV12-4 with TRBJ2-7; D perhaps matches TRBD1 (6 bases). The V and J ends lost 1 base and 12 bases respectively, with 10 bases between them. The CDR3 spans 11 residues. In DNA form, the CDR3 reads TGTGCCAGCAGTTTAGGGGACACGGGGTACTTC. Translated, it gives CASSLGDTGYF.

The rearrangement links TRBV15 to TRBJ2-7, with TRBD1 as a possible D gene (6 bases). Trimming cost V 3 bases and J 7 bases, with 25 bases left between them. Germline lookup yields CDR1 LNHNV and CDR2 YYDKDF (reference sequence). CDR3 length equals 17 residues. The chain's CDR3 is CATSRERVQGIRREQYF. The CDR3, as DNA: TGTGCCACCAGCAGGGAGAGGGTACAGGGAATCCGTCGAGAGCAGTACTTC.

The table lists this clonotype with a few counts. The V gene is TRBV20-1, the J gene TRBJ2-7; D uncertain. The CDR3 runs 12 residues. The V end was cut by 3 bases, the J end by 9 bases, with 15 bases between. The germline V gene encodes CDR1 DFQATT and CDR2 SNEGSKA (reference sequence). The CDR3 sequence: CSARSPRLGQYF. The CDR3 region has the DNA TGCAGTGCTAGGTCCCCTCGGTTAGGGCAGTACTTC.

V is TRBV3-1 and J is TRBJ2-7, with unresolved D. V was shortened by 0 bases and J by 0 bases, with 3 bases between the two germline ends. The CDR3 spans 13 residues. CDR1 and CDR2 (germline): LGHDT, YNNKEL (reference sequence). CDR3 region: CASSQESSYEQYF. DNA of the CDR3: TGTGCCAGCAGCCAAGAGAGCTCCTACGAGCAGTACTTC.

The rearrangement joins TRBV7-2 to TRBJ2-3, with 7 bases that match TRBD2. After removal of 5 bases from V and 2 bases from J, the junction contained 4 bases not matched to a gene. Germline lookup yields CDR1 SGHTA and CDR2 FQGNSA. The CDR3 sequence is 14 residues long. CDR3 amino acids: CASSVTSLTDTQYF. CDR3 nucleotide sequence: TGTGCCAGCAGCGTGACTAGCCTCACAGATACGCAGTATTTT. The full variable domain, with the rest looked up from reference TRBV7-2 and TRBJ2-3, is GAGVSQSPSNKVTEKGKDVELRCDPISGHTALYWYRQSLGQGLEFLIYFQGNSAPDKSGLPSDRFSAERTGGSVSTLTIQRTQQEDSAVYLCASSVTSLTDTQYFGPGTRLTVL.

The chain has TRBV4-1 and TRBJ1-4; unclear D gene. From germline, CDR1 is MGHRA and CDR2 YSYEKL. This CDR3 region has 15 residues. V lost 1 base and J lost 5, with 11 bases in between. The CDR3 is CASSQGVGRNEKLFF. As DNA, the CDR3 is TGCGCCAGCAGCCAAGGAGTGGGTCGGAATGAAAAACTGTTTTTT.

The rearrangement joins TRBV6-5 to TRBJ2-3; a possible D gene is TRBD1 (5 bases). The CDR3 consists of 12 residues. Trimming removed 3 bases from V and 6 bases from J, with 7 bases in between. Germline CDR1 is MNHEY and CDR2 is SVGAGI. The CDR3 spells CASSYRGDTQYF. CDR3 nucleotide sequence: TGTGCCAGCAGTTATAGGGGTGATACGCAGTATTTT.

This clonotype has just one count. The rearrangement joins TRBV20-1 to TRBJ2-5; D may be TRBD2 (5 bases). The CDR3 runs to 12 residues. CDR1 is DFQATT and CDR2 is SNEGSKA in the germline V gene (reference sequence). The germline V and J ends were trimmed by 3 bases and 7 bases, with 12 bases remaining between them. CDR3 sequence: CSASLAPRTQYF. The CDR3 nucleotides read TGCAGTGCTAGCCTAGCCCCTAGGACCCAGTACTTC.

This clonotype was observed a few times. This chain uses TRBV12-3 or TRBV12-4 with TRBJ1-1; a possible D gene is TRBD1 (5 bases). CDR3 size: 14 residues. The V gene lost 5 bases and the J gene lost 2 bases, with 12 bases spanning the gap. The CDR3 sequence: CASSVGLSNTEAFF. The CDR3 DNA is TGTGCCAGCAGTGTGGGACTCAGCAACACTGAAGCTTTCTTT.

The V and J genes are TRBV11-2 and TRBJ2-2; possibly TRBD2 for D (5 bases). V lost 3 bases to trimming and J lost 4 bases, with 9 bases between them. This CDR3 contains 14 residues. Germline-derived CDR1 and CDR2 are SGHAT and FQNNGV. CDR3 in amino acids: CASSFGGFTGELFF. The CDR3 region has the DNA TGTGCCAGCAGCTTTGGCGGGTTCACCGGGGAGCTGTTTTTT.

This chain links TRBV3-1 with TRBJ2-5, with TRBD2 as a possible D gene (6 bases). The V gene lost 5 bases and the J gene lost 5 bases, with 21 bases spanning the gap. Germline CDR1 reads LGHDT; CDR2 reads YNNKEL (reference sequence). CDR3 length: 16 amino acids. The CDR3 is CASSAGEAAGTETQYF. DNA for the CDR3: TGTGCCAGCAGCGCTGGGGAGGCGGCAGGAACGGAGACCCAGTACTTC.

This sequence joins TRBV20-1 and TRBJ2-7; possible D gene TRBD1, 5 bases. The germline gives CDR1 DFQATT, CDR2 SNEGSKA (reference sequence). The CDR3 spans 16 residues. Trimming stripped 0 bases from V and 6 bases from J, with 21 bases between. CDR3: CSARDPQGGVWGEQYF. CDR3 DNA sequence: TGCAGTGCTAGAGATCCGCAGGGCGGTGTTTGGGGCGAGCAGTACTTC.

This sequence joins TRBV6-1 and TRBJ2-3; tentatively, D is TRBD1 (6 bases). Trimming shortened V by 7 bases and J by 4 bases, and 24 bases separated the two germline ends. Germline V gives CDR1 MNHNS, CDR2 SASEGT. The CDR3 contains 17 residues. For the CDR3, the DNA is TGTGCCAGCAAGCTTTGGGGAGTCAGGGGATCAGCAGATACGCAGTATTTT. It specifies CASKLWGVRGSADTQYF.

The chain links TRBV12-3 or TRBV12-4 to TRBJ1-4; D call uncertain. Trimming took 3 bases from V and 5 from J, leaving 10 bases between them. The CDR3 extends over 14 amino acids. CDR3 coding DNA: TGTGCCAGCAGTTTTCAGCAGGAGAATGAAAAACTGTTTTTT. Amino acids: CASSFQQENEKLFF.

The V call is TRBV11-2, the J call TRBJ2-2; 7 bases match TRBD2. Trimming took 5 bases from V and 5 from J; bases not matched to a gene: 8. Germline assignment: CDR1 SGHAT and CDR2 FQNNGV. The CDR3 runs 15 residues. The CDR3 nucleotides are TGTGCCAGCAGCAAAATAACTAGCGTGACCGGGGAGCTGTTTTTT. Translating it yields CASSKITSVTGELFF.

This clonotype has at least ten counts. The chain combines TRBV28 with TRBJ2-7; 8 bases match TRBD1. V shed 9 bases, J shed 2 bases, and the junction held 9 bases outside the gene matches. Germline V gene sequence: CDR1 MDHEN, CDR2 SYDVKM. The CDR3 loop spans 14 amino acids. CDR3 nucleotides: TGTGCCAGTTCTGCCGGGACAGGACCCTACGAGCAGTACTTC. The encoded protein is CASSAGTGPYEQYF.

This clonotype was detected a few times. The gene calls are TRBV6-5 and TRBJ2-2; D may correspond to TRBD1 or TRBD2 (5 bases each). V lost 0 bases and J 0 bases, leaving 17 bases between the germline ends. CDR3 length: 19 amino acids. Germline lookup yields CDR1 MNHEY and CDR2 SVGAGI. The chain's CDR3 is CASSYSNSVGPTNTGELFF. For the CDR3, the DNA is TGTGCCAGCAGTTACTCGAATTCTGTGGGACCGACGAACACCGGGGAGCTGTTTTTT.

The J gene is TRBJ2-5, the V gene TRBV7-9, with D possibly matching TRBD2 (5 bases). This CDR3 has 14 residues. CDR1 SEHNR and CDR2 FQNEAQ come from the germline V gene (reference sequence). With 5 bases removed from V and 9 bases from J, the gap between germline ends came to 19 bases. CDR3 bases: TGTGCCAGCAGCCCGGGCACGGGATCTCGTCCCCAGTACTTC. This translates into CASSPGTGSRPQYF.

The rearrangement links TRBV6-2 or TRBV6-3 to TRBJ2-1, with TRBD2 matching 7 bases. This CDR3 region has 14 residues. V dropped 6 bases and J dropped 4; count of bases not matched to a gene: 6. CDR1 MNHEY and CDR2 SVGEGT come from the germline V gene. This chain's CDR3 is CASRRLAEYNEQFF. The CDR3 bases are TGTGCCAGCAGGAGGCTAGCGGAGTACAATGAGCAGTTCTTC.

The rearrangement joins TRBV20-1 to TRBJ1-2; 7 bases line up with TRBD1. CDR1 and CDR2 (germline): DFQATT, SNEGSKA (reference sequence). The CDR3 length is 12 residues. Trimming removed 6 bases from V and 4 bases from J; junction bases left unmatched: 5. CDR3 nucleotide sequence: TGCAGTGCCGTCACAGGGGTCTATGGCTACACCTTC. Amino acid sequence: CSAVTGVYGYTF.

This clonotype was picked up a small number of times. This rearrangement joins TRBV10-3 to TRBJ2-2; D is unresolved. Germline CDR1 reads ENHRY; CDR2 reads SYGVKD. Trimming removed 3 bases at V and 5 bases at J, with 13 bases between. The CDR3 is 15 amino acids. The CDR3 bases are TGTGCCATCAGTGATTCCAGGACGACGACCGGGGAGCTGTTTTTT. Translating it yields CAISDSRTTTGELFF.

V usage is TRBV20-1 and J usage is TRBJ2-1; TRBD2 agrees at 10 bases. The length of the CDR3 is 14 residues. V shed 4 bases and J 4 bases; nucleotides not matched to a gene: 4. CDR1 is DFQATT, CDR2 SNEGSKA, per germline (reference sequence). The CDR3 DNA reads TGCAGTGCTACTAGCGGGGGCATTTACAATGAGCAGTTCTTC. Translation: CSATSGGIYNEQFF.

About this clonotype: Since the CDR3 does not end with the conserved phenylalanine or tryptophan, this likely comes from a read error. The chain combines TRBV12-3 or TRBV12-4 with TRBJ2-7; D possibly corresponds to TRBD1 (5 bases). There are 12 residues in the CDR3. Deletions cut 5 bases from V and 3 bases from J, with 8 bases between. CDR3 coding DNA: TGTGCCAGCAGTGCAGGGTACTACGAGCAGTACATC. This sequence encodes CASSAGYYEQYI.

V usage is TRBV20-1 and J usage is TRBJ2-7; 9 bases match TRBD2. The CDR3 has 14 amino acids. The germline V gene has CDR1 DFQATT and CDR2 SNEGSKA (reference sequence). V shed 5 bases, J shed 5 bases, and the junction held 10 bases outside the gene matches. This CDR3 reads CSAQSIAGEDEQYF. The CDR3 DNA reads TGCAGTGCTCAATCTATAGCGGGAGAAGACGAGCAGTACTTC.

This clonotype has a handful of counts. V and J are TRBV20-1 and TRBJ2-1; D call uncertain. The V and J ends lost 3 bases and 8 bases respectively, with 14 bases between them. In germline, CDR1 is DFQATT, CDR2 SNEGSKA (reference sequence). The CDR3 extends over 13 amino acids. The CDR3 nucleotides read TGCAGTGCTAGCCCTTCTAGGAACCATGAGCAGTTCTTC. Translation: CSASPSRNHEQFF.

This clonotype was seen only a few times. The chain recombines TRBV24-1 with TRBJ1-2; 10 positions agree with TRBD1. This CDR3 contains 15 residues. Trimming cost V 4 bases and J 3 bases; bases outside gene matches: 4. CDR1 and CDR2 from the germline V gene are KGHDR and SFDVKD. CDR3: CATSDPTGGDYGYTF. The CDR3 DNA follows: TGTGCCACCAGTGACCCGACAGGGGGCGACTATGGCTACACCTTC.

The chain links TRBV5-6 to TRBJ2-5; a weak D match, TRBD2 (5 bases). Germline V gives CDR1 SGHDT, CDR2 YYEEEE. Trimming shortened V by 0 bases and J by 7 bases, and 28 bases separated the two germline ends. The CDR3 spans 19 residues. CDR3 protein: CASSLVPSQVSGRGATQYF. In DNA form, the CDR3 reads TGTGCCAGCAGCTTGGTCCCGTCCCAGGTTTCTGGGAGAGGAGCGACCCAGTACTTC.